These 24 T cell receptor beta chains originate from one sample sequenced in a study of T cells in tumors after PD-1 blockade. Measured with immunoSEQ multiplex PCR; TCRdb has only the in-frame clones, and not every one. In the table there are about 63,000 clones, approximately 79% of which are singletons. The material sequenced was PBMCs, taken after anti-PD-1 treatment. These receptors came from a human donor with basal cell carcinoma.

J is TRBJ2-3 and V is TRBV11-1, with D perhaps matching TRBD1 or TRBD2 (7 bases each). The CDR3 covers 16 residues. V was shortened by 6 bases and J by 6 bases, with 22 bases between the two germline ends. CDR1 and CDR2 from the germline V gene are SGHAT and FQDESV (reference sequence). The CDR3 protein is CASRLGGDRPLDTQYF. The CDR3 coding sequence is TGTGCCAGCAGGTTGGGGGGGGACAGACCGTTGGATACGCAGTATTTT.

The CDR3 is CAWSVGREINYGYTF. In DNA form, the CDR3 reads TGTGCCTGGAGTGTAGGCAGGGAGATTAACTATGGCTACACCTTC. The chain carries TRBV30 and TRBJ1-2, with a tentative D call TRBD1 (5 bases). The germline V gene encodes CDR1 GTSNPN and CDR2 SVGIG (reference sequence). This CDR3 has 15 residues. V was shortened by 0 bases and J by 1 base, with 12 bases between the two germline ends.

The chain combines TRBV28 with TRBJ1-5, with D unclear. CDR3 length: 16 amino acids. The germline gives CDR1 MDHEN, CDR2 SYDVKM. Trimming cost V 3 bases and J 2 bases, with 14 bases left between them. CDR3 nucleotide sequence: TGTGCCAGCAGTTTCTCCTTGCGGGGTGGCAATCAGCCCCAGCATTTT. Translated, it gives CASSFSLRGGNQPQHF.

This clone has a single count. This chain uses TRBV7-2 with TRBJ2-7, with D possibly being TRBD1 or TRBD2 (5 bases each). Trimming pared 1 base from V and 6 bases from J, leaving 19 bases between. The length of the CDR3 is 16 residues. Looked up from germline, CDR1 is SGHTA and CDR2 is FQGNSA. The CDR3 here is CASSLGFPNTGLEQYF. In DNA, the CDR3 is TGTGCCAGCAGCTTAGGATTCCCTAATACAGGACTCGAGCAGTACTTC.

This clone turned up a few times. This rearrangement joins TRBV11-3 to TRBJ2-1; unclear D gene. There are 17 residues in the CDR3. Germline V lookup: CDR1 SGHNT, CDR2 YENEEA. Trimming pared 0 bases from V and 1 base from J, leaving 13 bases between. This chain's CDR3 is CASSLDGRPPSYNEQFF. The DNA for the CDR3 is TGTGCCAGCAGCTTAGATGGCAGACCCCCGTCCTACAATGAGCAGTTCTTC.

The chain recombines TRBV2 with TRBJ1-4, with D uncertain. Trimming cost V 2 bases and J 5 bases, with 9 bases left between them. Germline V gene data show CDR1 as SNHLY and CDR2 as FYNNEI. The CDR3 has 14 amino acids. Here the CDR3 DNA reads TGTGCCAGCAGTGAAAAGGGAAGAAATGAAAAACTGTTTTTT. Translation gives CASSEKGRNEKLFF.

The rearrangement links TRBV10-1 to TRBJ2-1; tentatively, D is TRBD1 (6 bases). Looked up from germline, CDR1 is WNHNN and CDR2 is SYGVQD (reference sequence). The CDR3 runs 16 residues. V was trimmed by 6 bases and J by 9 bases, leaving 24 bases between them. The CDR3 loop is CASSTTGKGEYGEQFF. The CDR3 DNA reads TGCGCCAGCAGCACCACAGGGAAAGGAGAATACGGTGAGCAGTTCTTC.

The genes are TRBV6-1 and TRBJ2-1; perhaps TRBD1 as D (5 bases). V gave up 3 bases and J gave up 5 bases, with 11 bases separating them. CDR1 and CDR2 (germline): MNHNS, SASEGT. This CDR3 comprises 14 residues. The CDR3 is CASSDWGEHNEQFF. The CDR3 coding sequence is TGTGCCAGCAGTGATTGGGGCGAACACAATGAGCAGTTCTTC.

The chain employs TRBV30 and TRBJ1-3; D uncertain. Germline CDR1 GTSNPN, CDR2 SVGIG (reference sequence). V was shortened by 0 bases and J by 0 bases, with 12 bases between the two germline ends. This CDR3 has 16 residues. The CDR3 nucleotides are TGTGCCTGGAGTGTACGGGAAGGAATCTCTGGAAACACCATATATTTT. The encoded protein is CAWSVREGISGNTIYF.

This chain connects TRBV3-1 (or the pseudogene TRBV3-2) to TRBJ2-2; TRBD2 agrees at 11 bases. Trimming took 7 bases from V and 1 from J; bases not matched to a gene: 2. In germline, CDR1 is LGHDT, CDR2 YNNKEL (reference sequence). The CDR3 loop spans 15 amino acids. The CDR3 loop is CASTGLAGNTGELFF. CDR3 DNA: TGTGCCAGCACTGGACTAGCGGGGAACACCGGGGAGCTGTTTTTT.

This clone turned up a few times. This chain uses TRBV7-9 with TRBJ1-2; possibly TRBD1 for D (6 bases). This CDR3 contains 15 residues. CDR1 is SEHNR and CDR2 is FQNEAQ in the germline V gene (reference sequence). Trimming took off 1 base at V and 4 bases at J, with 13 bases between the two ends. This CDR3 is CASSLGAGEVYGYTF. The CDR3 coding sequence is TGTGCCAGCAGCTTAGGTGCAGGGGAAGTCTATGGCTACACCTTC.

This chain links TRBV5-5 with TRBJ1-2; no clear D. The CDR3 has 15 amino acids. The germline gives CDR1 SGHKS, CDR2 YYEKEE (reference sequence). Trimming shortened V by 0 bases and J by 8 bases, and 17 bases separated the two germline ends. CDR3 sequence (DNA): TGTGCCAGCAGCTTGGGTAGCCAAGGGATGGAGGGCTACACCTTC. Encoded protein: CASSLGSQGMEGYTF.

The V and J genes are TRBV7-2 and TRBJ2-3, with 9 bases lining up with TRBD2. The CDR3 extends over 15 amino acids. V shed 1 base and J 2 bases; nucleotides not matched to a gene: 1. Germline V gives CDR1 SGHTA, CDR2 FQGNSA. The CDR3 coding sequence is TGTGCCAGCAGCTTAGGACTAGCGGACACAGATACGCAGTATTTT. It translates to CASSLGLADTDTQYF.

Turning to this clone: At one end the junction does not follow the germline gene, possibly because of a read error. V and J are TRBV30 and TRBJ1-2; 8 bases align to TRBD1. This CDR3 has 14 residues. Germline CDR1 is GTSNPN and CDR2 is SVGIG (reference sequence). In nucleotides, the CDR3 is TGTGCCTGGAGTGCCCCCGTAGGCAGGGGGCGGGTAGCCTTC. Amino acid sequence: CAWSAPVGRGRVAF.

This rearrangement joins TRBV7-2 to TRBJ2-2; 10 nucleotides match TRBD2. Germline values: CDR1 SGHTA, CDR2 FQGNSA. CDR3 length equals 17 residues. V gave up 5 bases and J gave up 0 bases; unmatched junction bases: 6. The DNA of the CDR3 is TGTGCCAGCAGCAGACGTAGCGGGGGGTCGAACACCGGGGAGCTGTTTTTT. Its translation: CASSRRSGGSNTGELFF.

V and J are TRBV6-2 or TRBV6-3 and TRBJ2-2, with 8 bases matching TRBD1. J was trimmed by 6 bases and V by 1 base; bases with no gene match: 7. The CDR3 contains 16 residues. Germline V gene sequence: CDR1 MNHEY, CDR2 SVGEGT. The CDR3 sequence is CASSYWTGYMAGELFF. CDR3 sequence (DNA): TGTGCCAGCAGTTACTGGACAGGGTATATGGCCGGGGAGCTGTTTTTT.

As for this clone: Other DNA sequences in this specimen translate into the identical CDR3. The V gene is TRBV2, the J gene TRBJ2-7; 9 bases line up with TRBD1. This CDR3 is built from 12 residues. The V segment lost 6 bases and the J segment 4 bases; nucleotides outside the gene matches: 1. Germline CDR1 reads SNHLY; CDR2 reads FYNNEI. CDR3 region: CASRTGGYEQYF. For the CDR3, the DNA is TGTGCCAGCAGGACAGGGGGGTACGAGCAGTACTTC.

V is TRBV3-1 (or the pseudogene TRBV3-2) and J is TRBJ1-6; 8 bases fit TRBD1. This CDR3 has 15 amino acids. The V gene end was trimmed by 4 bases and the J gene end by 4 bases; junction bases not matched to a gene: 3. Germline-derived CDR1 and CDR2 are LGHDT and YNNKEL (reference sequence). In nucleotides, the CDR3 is TGTGCCAGCAGCCCGGACAGGGCTTATAATTCACCCCTCCACTTT. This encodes CASSPDRAYNSPLHF.

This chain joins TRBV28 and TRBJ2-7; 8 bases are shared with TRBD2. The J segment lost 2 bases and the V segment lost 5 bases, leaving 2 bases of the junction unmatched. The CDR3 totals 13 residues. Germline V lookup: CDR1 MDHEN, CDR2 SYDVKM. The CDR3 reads CASSKLAAYEQYF. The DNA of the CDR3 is TGTGCCAGCAGTAAACTAGCGGCCTACGAGCAGTACTTC.

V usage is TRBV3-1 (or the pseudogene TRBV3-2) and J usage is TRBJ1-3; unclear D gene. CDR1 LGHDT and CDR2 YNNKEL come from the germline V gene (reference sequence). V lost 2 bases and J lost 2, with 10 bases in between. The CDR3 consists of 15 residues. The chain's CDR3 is CASSQFRTAGNTIYF. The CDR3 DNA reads TGTGCCAGCAGCCAATTCAGGACCGCTGGAAACACCATATATTTT.

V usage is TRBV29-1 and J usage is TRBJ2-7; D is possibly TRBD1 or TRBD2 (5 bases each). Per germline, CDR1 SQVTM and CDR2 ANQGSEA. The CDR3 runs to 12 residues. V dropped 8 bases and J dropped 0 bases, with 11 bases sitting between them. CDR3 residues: CSFLGDSYEQYF. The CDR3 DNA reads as TGCAGCTTCTTGGGGGACTCCTACGAGCAGTACTTC.

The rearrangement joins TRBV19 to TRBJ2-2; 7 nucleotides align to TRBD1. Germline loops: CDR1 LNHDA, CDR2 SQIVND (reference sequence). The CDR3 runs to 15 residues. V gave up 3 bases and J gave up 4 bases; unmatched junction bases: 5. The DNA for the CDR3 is TGTGCCAGTAGTATTACAGGGGCCAGCACCGGGGAGCTGTTTTTT. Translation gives CASSITGASTGELFF.

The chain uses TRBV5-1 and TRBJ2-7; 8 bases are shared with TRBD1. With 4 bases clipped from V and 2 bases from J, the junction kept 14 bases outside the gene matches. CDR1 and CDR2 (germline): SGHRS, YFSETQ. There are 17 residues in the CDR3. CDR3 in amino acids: CASSPMLEYRGAYEQYF. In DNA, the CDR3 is TGCGCCAGCAGCCCGATGCTGGAATACAGGGGGGCCTACGAGCAGTACTTC.

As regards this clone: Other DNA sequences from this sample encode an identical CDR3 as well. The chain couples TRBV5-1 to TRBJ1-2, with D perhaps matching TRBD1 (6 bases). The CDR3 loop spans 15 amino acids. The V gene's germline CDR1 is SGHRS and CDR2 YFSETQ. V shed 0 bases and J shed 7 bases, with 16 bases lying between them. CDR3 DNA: TGCGCCAGCAGCTTGGAAGGGGGGCTGGGTGTTGGCTACACCTTC. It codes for CASSLEGGLGVGYTF.